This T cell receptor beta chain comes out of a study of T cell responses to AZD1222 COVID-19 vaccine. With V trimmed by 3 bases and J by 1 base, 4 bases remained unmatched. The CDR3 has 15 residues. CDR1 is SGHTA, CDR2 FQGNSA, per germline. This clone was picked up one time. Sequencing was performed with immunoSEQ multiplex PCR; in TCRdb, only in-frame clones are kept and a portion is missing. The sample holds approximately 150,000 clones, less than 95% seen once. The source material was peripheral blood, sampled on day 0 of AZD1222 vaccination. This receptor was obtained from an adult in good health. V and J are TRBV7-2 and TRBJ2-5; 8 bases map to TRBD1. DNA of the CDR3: TGTGCCAGCAGCTTTGACAGGGGATTCCAAGAGACCCAGTACTTC. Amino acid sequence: CASSFDRGFQETQYF. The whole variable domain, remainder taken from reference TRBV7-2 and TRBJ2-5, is GAGVSQSPSNKVTEKGKDVELRCDPISGHTALYWYRQSLGQGLEFLIYFQGNSAPDKSGLPSDRFSAERTGGSVSTLTIQRTQQEDSAVYLCASSFDRGFQETQYFGPGTRLLVL.